This is a list of T cell receptor beta chains from one sample in a study of T cells in Graves' hyperthyroidism and ophthalmopathy. MiXCR was run by TCRdb on the multiplex PCR reads, yielding one entry per CDR3 protein. The sample holds under 350,000 distinct CDR3 sequences; roughly 18% are singletons and the top ten take about 49%. The sample was blood. The source of these receptors is a woman in her 50s with Graves' hyperthyroidism. The CDR3 runs from the conserved cysteine through the conserved F or W. The order of the fields is V gene, clone size, D gene, J gene, CDR3 DNA, CDR3 protein. A D gene is named only where the DNA matches it firmly. Clone size is stated in some rows and not others, as once, few, many or a class when expanded.

>TRBV2|-|-|TRBJ2-2
TGTGCCAGCAGGACCGAGGCGGGAACCGGGGAGCTGTTTTTT
CASRTEAGTGELFF
>TRBV5-6|-|-|TRBJ2-5
TGTGCCAGCAGCTTGGGCCAGGCCCGGGAGACCCAGTACTTC
CASSLGQARETQYF
>TRBV19|-|TRBD2|TRBJ2-2
TGTGCCAGTAGTATGGGACTAGTCTCGAACACCAGGGAGCTGTTTTTT
CASSMGLVSNTRELFF
>TRBV11-2|many|TRBD2|TRBJ2-4
TGTGCCAGCAGCCCGGCGGGGGGGGCGTACATTCAGTACTTC
CASSPAGGAYIQYF
>TRBV28|few|TRBD1|TRBJ1-1
TGTGCCAGCAGTTCCCCCCGACAGGGGTTGAACACTGAAGCTTTCTTT
CASSSPRQGLNTEAFF
>TRBV20-1|few|-|TRBJ2-1
TGCAGTGCTGACTACAATGAGCAGTTCTTC
CSADYNEQFF
>TRBV28|-|-|TRBJ1-2
TGTGCCAGCAACAACTCACCTGGGAGCGGGTGGGGACGGGGGCATGGCTACACCTTC
CASNNSPGSGWGRGHGYTF
>TRBV7-3|-|-|TRBJ2-3
TGTGCCAGCAGACGAGGGTCCACAGATACGCAGTATTTT
CASRRGSTDTQYF
>TRBV5-5|-|-|TRBJ2-7
TGTGCCAGCAGCTTCGATTTCACAAACCCCTCCTACGAGCAGTACTTC
CASSFDFTNPSYEQYF
>TRBV18|many|TRBD2|TRBJ2-3
TGTGCCAGCTCACCGGAGACTAGCGCAGATACGCAGTATTTT
CASSPETSADTQYF
>TRBV6-1|few|-|TRBJ2-4
TGTGCCAGCAGTGGGCCATCGGGCGCCAAAAACATTCAGTACTTC
CASSGPSGAKNIQYF
>TRBV2|many|-|TRBJ2-2
TGTGCCAGCAGTGAAGTAGGTGCCGCGAACACCGGGGAGCTGTTTTTT
CASSEVGAANTGELFF
>TRBV20-1|few|-|TRBJ2-1
TGCAGTGCTAGAGATCTTACGGGAGCCTACAATGAGCAGTTCTTC
CSARDLTGAYNEQFF
>TRBV3-1|-|-|TRBJ1-6
TGTGCCAGCAGCCAAGGTTTCAGGAACTATAATTCACCCCTCCACTTT
CASSQGFRNYNSPLHF
>TRBV9|-|TRBD2|TRBJ2-1
TGTGCCAGCAGCGGTGGGACTAGCAATACCAATGAGCAGTTCTTC
CASSGGTSNTNEQFF
>TRBV7-8|few|-|TRBJ1-5
TGTGCCAGCAGCCTCGCTCGGGGGCTCAATCAGCCCCAGCATTTT
CASSLARGLNQPQHF